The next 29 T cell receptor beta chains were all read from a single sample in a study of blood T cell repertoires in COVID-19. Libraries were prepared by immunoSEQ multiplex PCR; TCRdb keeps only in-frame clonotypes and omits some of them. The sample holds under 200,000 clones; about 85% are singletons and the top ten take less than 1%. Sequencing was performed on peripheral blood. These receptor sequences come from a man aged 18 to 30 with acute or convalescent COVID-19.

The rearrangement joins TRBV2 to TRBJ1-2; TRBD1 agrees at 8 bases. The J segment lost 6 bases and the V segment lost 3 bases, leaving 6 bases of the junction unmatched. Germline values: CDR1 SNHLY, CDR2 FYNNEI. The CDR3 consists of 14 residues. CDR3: CASSEWQGAHGYTF. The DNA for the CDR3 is TGTGCCAGCAGTGAGTGGCAGGGGGCGCATGGCTACACCTTC.

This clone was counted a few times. CDR3 in amino acids: CASSDTSGGDTDTQYF. CDR3 DNA: TGTGCCAGCAGTGATACTAGCGGGGGGGACACAGATACGCAGTATTTT. V gene TRBV6-4 combines with J gene TRBJ2-3; 13 bases are shared with TRBD2. CDR1 is MRHNA and CDR2 is SNTAGT in the germline V gene. V was pared by 3 bases and J by 2 bases, with 2 bases of the junction left unmatched. There are 16 residues in the CDR3.

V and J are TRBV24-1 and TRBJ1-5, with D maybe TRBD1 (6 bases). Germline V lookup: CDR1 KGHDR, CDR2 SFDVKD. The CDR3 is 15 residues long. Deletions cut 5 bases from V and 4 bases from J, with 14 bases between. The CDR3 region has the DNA TGTGCCACCAGTGGAGGGCCAGGGGAGAATCAGCCCCAGCATTTT. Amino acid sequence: CATSGGPGENQPQHF.

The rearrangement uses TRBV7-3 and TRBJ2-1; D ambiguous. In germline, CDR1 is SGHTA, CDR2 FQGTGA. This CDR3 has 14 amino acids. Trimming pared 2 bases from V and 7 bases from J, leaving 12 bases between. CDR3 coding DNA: TGTGCCAGCAGCTTAGACCCCACAGTTAATGAGCAGTTCTTC. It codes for CASSLDPTVNEQFF.

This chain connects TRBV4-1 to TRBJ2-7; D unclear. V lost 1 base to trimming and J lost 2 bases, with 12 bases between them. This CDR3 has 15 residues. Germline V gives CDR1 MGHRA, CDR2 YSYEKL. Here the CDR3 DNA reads TGCGCCAGCAGCCAAGTGACAATGATCCCCTACGAGCAGTACTTC. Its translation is CASSQVTMIPYEQYF.

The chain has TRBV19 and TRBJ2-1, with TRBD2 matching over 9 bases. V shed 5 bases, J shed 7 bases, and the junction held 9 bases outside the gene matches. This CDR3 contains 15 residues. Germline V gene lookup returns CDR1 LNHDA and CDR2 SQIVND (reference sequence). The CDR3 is CASSWRSGGGNEQFF. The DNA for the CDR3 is TGTGCCAGTAGTTGGCGTAGCGGGGGCGGGAATGAGCAGTTCTTC.

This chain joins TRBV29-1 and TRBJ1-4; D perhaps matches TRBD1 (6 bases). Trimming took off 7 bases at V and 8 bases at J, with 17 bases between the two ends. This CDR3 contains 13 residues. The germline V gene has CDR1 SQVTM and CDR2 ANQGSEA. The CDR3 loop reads CSGQQGSGEKLFF. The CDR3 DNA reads TGCAGCGGCCAACAGGGATCCGGGGAAAAACTGTTTTTT.

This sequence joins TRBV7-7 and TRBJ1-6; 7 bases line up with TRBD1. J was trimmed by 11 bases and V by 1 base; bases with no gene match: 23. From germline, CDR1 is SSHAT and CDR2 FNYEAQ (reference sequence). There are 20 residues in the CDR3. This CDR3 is CASSLGRVRTGGQGVPPLHF. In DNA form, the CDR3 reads TGTGCCAGCAGCTTAGGCAGGGTAAGAACCGGGGGTCAGGGGGTTCCACCCCTCCACTTT.

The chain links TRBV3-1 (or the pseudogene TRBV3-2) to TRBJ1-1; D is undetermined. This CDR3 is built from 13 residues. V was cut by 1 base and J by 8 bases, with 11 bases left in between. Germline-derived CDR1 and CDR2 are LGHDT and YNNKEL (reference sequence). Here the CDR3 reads CASSQVGVREAFF. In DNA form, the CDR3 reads TGTGCCAGCAGCCAAGTCGGGGTCCGGGAAGCTTTCTTT.

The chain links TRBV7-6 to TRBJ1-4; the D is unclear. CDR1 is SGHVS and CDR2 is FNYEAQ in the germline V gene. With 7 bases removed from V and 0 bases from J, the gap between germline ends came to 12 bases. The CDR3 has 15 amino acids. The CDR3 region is CASTESFATNEKLFF. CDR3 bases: TGTGCCAGCACCGAGTCTTTTGCAACTAATGAAAAACTGTTTTTT.

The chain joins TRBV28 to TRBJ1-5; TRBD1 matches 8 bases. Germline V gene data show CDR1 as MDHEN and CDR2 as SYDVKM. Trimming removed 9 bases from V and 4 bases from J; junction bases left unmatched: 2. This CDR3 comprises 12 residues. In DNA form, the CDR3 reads TGTGCCAGTACAGGGGGGAATCAGCCCCAGCATTTT. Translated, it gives CASTGGNQPQHF.

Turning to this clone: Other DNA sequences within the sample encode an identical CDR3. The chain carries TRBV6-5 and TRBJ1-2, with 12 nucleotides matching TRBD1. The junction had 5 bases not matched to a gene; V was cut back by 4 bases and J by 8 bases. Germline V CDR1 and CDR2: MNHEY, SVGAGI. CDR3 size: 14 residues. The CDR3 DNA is TGTGCCAGCAGTTTTACGGGACAGGGGGCCGGCTACACCTTC. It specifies CASSFTGQGAGYTF.

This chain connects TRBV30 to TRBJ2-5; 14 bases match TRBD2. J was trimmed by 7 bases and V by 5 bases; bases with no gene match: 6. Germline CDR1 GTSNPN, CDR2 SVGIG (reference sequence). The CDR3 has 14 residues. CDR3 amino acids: CAWRLAGGPGTQYF. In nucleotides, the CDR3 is TGTGCCTGGCGACTAGCGGGGGGGCCTGGGACCCAGTACTTC.

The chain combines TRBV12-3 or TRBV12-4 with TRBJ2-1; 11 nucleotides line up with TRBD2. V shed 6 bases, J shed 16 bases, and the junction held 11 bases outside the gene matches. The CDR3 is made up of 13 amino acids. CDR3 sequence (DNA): TGTGCCAGCAGGTTGACCAATAGCGGGAGGGGATTCTTC. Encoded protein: CASRLTNSGRGFF.

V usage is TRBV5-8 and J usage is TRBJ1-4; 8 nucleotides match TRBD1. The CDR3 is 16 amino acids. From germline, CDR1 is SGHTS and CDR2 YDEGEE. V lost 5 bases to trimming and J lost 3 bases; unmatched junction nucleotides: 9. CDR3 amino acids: CASRLTSGGPNEKLFF. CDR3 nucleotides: TGTGCCAGCAGATTGACCTCAGGGGGCCCTAATGAAAAACTGTTTTTT.

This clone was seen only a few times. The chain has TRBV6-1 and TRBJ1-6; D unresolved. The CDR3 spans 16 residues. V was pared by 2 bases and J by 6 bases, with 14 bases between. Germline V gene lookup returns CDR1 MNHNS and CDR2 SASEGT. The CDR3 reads CASSEQRGFTNSPLHF. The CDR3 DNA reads TGTGCCAGCAGTGAACAGAGAGGGTTTACTAATTCACCCCTCCACTTT.

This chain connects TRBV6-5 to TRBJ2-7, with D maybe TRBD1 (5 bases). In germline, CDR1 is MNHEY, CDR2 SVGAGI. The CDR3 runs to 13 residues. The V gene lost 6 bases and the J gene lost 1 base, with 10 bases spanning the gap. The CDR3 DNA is TGTGCCAGCAGATTGGACAAGTCCTACGAGCAGTACTTC. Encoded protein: CASRLDKSYEQYF.

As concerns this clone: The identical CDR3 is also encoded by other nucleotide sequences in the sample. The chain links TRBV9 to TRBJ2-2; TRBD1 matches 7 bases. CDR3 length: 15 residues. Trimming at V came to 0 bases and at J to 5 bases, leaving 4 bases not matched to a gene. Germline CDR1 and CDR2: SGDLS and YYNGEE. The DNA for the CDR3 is TGTGCCAGCAGCGTAGGAGGGGGCAGGACCGGGGAGCTGTTTTTT. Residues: CASSVGGGRTGELFF.

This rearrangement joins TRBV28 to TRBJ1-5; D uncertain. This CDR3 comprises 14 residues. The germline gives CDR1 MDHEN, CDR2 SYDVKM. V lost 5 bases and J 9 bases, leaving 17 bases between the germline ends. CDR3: CASSPPRRSGPQHF. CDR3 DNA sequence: TGTGCCAGCAGTCCTCCAAGGCGCTCGGGGCCCCAGCATTTT.

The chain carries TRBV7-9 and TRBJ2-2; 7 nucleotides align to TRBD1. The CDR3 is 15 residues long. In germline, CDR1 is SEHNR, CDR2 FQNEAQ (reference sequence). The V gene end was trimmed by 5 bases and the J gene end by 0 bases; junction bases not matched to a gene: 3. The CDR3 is CASSPGTANTGELFF. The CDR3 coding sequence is TGTGCCAGCAGCCCCGGGACAGCGAACACCGGGGAGCTGTTTTTT. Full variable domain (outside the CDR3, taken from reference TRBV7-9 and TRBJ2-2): DTGVSQNPRHKITKRGQNVTFRCDPISEHNRLYWYRQTLGQGPEFLTYFQNEAQLEKSRLLSDRFSAERPKGSFSTLEIQRTEQGDSAMYLCASSPGTANTGELFFGEGSRLTVL.

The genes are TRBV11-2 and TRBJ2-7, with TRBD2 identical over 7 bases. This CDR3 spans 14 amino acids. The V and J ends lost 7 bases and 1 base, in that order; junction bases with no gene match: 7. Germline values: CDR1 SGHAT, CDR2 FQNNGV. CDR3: CASTISAGSYEQYF. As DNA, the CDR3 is TGTGCCAGCACGATTTCAGCGGGGTCCTACGAGCAGTACTTC.

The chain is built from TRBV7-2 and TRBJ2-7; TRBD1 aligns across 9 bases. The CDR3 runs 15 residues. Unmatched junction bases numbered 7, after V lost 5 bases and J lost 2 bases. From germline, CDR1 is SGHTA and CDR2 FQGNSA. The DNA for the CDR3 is TGTGCCAGCAGCCTGGGGACAGGGAAGGCCTACGAGCAGTACGTC. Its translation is CASSLGTGKAYEQYV.

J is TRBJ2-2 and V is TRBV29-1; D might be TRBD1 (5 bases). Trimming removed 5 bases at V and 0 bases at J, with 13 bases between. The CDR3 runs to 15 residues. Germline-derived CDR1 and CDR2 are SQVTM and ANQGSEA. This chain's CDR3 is CSVSGHTTNTGELFF. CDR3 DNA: TGCAGCGTTTCAGGACACACAACGAACACCGGGGAGCTGTTTTTT.

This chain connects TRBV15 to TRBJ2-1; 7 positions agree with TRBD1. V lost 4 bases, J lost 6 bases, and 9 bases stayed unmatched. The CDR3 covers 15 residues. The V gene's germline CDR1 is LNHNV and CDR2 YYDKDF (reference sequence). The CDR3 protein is CATSTPYTGANEQFF. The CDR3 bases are TGTGCCACCAGCACCCCCTATACAGGGGCCAATGAGCAGTTCTTC.

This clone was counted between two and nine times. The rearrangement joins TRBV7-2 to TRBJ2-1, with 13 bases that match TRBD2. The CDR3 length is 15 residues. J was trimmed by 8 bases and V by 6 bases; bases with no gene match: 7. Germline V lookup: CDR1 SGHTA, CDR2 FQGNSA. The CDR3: CASSYTSGGAYEQFF. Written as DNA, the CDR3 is TGTGCCAGCAGTTATACTAGCGGGGGGGCCTATGAGCAGTTCTTC.

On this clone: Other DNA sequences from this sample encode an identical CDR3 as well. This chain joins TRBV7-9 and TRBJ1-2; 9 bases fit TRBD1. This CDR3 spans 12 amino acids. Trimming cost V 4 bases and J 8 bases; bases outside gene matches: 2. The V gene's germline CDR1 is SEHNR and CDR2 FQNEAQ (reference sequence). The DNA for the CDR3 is TGTGCCAGCAGCTGGACAGGGGACGGCTACACCTTC. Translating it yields CASSWTGDGYTF. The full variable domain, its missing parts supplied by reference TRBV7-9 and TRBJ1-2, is DTGVSQNPRHKITKRGQNVTFRCDPISEHNRLYWYRQTLGQGPEFLTYFQNEAQLEKSRLLSDRFSAERPKGSFSTLEIQRTEQGDSAMYLCASSWTGDGYTFGSGTRLTVV.

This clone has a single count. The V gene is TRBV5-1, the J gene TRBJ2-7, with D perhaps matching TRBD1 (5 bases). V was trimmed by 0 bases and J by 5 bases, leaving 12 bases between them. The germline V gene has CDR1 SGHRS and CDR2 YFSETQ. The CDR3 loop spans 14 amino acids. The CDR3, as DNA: TGCGCCAGCAGCTTGGACGCAGGGCAAAACGAGCAGTACGTC. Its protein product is CASSLDAGQNEQYV.

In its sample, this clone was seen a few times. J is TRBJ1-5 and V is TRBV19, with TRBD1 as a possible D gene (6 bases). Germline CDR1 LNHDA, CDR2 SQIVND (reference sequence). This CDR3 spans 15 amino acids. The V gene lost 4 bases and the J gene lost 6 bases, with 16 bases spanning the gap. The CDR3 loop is CASSTVQGVSQPQHF. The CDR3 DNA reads TGTGCCAGTAGTACGGTACAGGGCGTCAGTCAGCCCCAGCATTTT.

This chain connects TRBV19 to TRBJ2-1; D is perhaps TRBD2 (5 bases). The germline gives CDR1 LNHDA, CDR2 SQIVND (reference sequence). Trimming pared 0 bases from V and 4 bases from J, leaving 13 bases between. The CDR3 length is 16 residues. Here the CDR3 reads CASSIDAGYRYNEQFF. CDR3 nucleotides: TGTGCCAGTAGTATAGATGCGGGTTACCGATACAATGAGCAGTTCTTC.